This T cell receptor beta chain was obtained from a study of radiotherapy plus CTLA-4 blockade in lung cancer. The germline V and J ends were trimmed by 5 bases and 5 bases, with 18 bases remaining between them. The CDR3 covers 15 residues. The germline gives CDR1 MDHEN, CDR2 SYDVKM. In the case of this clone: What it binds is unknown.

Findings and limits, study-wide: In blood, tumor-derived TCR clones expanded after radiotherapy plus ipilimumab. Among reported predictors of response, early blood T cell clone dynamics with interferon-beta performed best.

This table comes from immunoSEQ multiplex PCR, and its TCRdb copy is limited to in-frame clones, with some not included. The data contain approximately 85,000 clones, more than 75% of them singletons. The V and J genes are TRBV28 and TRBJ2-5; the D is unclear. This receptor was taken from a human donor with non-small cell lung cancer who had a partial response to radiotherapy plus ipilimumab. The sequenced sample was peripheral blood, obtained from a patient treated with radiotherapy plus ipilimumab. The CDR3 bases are TGTGCCAGCAGTCCCCGTCGTGGCGGTGTGGAGACCCAGTACTTC. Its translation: CASSPRRGGVETQYF.